Reported below is one T cell receptor beta chain. This CDR3 contains 16 residues. Germline V gene lookup returns CDR1 SGHRS and CDR2 YFSETQ. Trimming removed 4 bases from V and 4 bases from J; junction bases left unmatched: 7. This entry comes from a study of OX40 agonist ivuxolimab in advanced cancers. For the study at large: Mean age about 60 years, range about 20 to 85; nearly 85% male.

The table came from immunoSEQ multiplex PCR; TCRdb's copy has only in-frame clones and leaves some out. The repertoire has roughly 70,000 clones, roughly nine tenths of them found once; the top ten carry around 3.6%. This chain uses TRBV5-1 with TRBJ2-1, with 11 nucleotides matching TRBD2. The sequences come from CD4+ or CD8+ T cells sorted from blood, collected in a trial of the OX40 agonist ivuxolimab. The TCR originated in an adult with an advanced solid tumor such as melanoma, head and neck, liver or kidney cancer. The CDR3 here is CASSKGLAATYNEQFF. The DNA of the CDR3 is TGCGCCAGCAGCAAGGGACTAGCGGCCACGTACAATGAGCAGTTCTTC.